This T cell receptor (beta chain) was recorded in a study of regulatory T cells in long-lasting Graves disease. Study findings and constraints: Preferential use of TRBV28, TRBJ1-2 and TRBJ2-5 was seen in persistent disease.

Details on this clonotype: Antigen unknown.

Building of the TCR beta libraries involved iRepertoire HTBI primers and Arm-PCR of CDR3 regions. Under the authors' procedure: Spanning all samples, the identified segments comprised 62 TRBV and some 14 TRBJ. TCRdb re-called the multiplex PCR reads with MiXCR, one entry per CDR3 protein. Clone size and V and J calls follow TCRdb, not the original study. The sample consists of some 370,000 distinct CDR3 sequences, about 11% of them appearing once. Described time point: newly diagnosed GD, antithyroid drugs for less than 3 months. Construction of the TCR library relied on RNA isolated from PBMCs. The patient group derived from an endocrinology department in Xi'an, China. Trimming at V came to 3 bases and at J to 4 bases, leaving 15 bases not matched to a gene. The CDR3 loop spans 19 amino acids. Germline CDR1 DFQATT, CDR2 SNEGSKA (reference sequence). The same sample was also used in a study of T cells in Graves' hyperthyroidism and ophthalmopathy. That source notes: Stable hyperthyroidism: no ophthalmopathy progression over 18 months of follow-up.

The sample here was peripheral blood mononuclear cells (PBMCs), taken at new diagnosis, from a patient treated with antithyroid drugs. The V gene is TRBV20-1, the J gene TRBJ2-1, with 13 bases lining up with TRBD2. The sequence came from a woman between 18 and 29 years old with Graves disease. This CDR3 reads CSARGTTSGGPLGYNEQFF. CDR3 coding DNA: TGCAGTGCTAGGGGTACGACTAGCGGGGGGCCGCTAGGTTACAATGAGCAGTTCTTC.